This T cell receptor beta chain is from a study of molecular identifiers for immune sequencing clone quantification. TCRdb passed the PCR reads through MiXCR, listing each CDR3 protein once. The sample has 85,000 to 100,000 distinct CDR3 sequences, approximately 24% seen once. Germline-derived CDR1 and CDR2 are DFQATT and SNEGSKA (reference sequence). The CDR3 is made up of 16 amino acids. With regard to this clonotype: The antigen is undetermined. One end of the junction varies from germline; a read error may be responsible.

Findings and limits, study-wide: More than 97% of effector molecules, versus under 1% of naive-cell molecules, belonged to clones above 20 RNA copies.

Material: naive CD8+ T cells from blood, with Jurkat cell RNA spiked in. Subset noted: FACS-sorted CD8+CD4-CCR7+CD45RA+ naive T cells. This receptor was identified in a human donor in good health. Some libraries in this study had Jurkat cell RNA spiked in. The chain has TRBV20-1 and TRBJ1-6; TRBD1 is a possible D gene (5 bases). CDR3 amino acids: CSAGPGPNLANSPLRF. The CDR3 bases are TGCAGTGCTGGACCGGGACCCAACTTAGCGAATTCACCCCTCCGCTTT.